The clone carrying this TCR beta chain has only a few counts. The data were taken from a study of blood T cells in healthy people across ages. Primed by a sample-barcoded 5' primer and a J-beta primer mix, a second PCR proceeded for 7 to 11 cycles. TCRdb fed the 5' RACE reads into MiXCR, producing one record per CDR3 protein. The sample lists over 1,500,000 distinct CDR3 sequences; approximately 39% were seen once. J lost 10 bases, V lost 1 base, and 12 bases had no gene match. The CDR3 runs 14 residues. Germline-derived CDR1 and CDR2 are DFQATT and SNEGSKA (reference sequence). This sequence originates from a human donor in good health. The chain recombines TRBV20-1 with TRBJ1-2; 7 positions match TRBD1. Sequencing input: blood. CDR3 nucleotides: TGCAGTGCTAGAGTAAGGGACAGTCCTATGTTCTACACCTTC. Translating gives CSARVRDSPMFYTF.